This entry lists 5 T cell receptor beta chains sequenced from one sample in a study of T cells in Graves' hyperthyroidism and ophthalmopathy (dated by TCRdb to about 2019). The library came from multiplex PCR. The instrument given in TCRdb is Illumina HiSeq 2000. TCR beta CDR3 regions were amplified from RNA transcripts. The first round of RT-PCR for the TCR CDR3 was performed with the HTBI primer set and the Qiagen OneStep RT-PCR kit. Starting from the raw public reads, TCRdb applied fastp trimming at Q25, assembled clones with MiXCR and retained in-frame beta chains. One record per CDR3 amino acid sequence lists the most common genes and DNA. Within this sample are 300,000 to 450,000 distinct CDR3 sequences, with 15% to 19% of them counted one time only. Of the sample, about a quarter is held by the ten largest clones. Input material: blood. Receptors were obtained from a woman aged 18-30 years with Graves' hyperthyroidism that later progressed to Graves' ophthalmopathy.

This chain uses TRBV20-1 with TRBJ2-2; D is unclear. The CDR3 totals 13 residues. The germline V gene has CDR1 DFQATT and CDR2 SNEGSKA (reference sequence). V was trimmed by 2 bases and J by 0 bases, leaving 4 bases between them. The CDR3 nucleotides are TGCAGTGCTAGACAGGCGAACACCGGGGAGCTGTTTTTT. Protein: CSARQANTGELFF.

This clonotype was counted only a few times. DNA for the CDR3: TGCGCCAGCAGCCAAGAATCCGGGGGCGGTGGCTACACCTTC. Protein: CASSQESGGGGYTF. J is TRBJ1-2 and V is TRBV4-3; tentative D call: TRBD1 (6 bases). Germline-derived CDR1 and CDR2 are LGHNA and YSLEER. V was pared by 0 bases and J by 7 bases, with 12 bases between. The CDR3 loop spans 14 amino acids.

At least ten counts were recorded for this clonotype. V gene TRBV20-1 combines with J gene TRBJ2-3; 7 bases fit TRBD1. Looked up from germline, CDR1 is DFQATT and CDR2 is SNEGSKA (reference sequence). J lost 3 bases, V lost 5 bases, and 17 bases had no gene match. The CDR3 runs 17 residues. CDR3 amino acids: CSAQSSAGQDRTDTQYF. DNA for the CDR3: TGCAGTGCTCAGTCGTCAGCTGGACAGGATCGGACAGATACGCAGTATTTT.

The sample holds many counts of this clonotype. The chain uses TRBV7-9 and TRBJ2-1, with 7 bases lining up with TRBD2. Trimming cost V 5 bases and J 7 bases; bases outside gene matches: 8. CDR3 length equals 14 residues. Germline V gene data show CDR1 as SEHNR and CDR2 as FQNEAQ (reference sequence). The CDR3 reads CASSKRTSANEQFF. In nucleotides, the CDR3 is TGTGCCAGCAGCAAACGAACTAGCGCGAATGAGCAGTTCTTC.

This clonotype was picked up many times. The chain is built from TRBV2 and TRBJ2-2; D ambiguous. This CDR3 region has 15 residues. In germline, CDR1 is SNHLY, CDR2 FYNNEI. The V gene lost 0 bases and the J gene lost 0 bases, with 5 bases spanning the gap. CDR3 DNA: TGTGCCAGCAGTGAAGCGGCAGCGAACACCGGGGAGCTGTTTTTT. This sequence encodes CASSEAAANTGELFF. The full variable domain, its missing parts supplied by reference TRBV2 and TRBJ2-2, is EPEVTQTPSHQVTQMGQEVILRCVPISNHLYFYWYRQILGQKVEFLVSFYNNEISEKSEIFDDQFSVERPDGSNFTLKIRSTKLEDSAMYFCASSEAAANTGELFFGEGSRLTVL.